The T cell receptor (beta chain) described here comes from a study of PD-1 blockade in classical Hodgkin lymphoma. Regarding this clone: Its antigen is undetermined.

The repertoire was sequenced with immunoSEQ multiplex PCR; TCRdb's copy has only in-frame clones and lacks some. The sample has 30,000 to 40,000 clones; more than 85% are singletons. Specified time point: cycle 4 day 1 (C4D1), after less than 7 weeks of nivolumab. Every single patient, without exception, relapsed after autologous stem cell transplantation, and brentuximab vedotin exposure varied. CD4+ T cells were purified from thawed PBMCs by negative selection. The V gene end was trimmed by 2 bases and the J gene end by 4 bases; junction bases not matched to a gene: 3. This CDR3 has 13 amino acids. Germline assignment: CDR1 SQVTM and CDR2 ANQGSEA. Study outcomes and limitations: Patients were excluded if nivolumab began under 1 year after ASCT (the autologous transplant).

The sequence was obtained from a human donor with classical Hodgkin lymphoma. Sequenced material: CD4+ T cells from blood, taken before the fourth cycle of nivolumab. The rearrangement joins TRBV29-1 to TRBJ2-3; 7 bases are a match to TRBD2. The CDR3 sequence is CSVERGGADTQYF. The CDR3 nucleotides are TGCAGCGTTGAAAGGGGAGGGGCAGATACGCAGTATTTT.